This is a list of T cell receptor beta chains from one sample in a study of molecular identifiers for immune sequencing clone quantification. TCRdb ran MiXCR on the PCR reads and lists one entry per CDR3 protein. This table holds about 65,000 distinct CDR3 sequences, roughly 18% found once. The sequenced sample was naive CD8+ T cells from blood, with Jurkat cell RNA spiked in. These receptors all stem from a human donor in good health. Some libraries in this study had Jurkat cell RNA spiked in. Both conserved end residues are part of each CDR3. D genes are given only for firm matches. The listing skips clone size in some rows; elsewhere it reads once, few, many or a size class.

many | TRBD1 | TRBJ1-5 | TRBV10-3 | TGTGCCATCAGCCCAGGGGGTAGCAATCAGCCCCAGCATTTT | CAISPGGSNQPQHF
many | TRBD1 | TRBJ1-1 | TRBV6-2/TRBV6-3 | TGTGCCAGCAGTTACGTGGGGACAGGCTTCACTGAAGCTTTCTTT | CASSYVGTGFTEAFF
many | TRBD1 | TRBJ1-4 | TRBV7-9 | TGTGCCAGCAGCTTCACAGGGGGGGATAATGAAAAACTGTTTTTT | CASSFTGGDNEKLFF
- | TRBD1 | TRBJ2-5 | TRBV6-1 | TGTGCCAGCATAAGATCGGGCAGGGGGACGGAGACCCAGTACTTC | CASIRSGRGTETQYF
many | TRBD1 | TRBJ1-1 | TRBV6-5 | TGTGCCAGCAGTTACTTCTCGGACAGGGCGACTTTCTTT | CASSYFSDRATFF
medium-sized | - | TRBJ2-3 | TRBV6-2/TRBV6-3 | TGTGCCAGCAGCCCAGCAAGCACAGATACGCAGTATTTT | CASSPASTDTQYF
few | - | TRBJ1-6 | TRBV6-5 | TGTGCCAGCAGTTTCCTCCCCGTCGGCATAAGCTCCTATAATTCACCCCTCCACTTT | CASSFLPVGISSYNSPLHF
- | - | TRBJ2-5 | TRBV25-1 | TGTGCCAGCAGTGAATCAGGCAGAGGGTTAGAGACCCAGTACTTC | CASSESGRGLETQYF
many | - | TRBJ2-6 | TRBV6-5 | TGTGCCAGCAGGGGTTCTGGGGCCAACGTCCTGACTTTC | CASRGSGANVLTF
- | TRBD2 | TRBJ2-2 | TRBV4-1 | TGCGCCAGCAGCCAATTCTCTAGCGGGTTGGACACCGGGGAGCTGTTTTTT | CASSQFSSGLDTGELFF
many | - | TRBJ1-1 | TRBV9 | TGTGCCAGCAGCGCTGGCGGAGGGACTGAAGCTTTCTTT | CASSAGGGTEAFF
- | - | TRBJ2-6 | TRBV24-1 | TGTGCCACCAGTGATACTGGGGCCAACGTCCTGACTTTC | CATSDTGANVLTF
many | - | TRBJ1-5 | TRBV18 | TGTGCCAGCTCACCGGTAGAGAATCAGCCCCAGCATTTT | CASSPVENQPQHF
once | - | TRBJ1-4 | TRBV9 | TGTGCCAGCAGCGTAGATGGGACCCCGAGCGAAAAACTGTTTTTT | CASSVDGTPSEKLFF
few | TRBD2 | TRBJ2-7 | TRBV4-2 | TGTGCCAGCAGCCAAGAGGGGACTAGCGGGAGGTCTTACGAGCAGTACTTC | CASSQEGTSGRSYEQYF
medium-sized | - | TRBJ2-7 | TRBV6-5 | TGTGCCAGCAGCCCTGGGGGATACGAGCAGTACTTC | CASSPGGYEQYF
many | TRBD2 | TRBJ2-3 | TRBV4-1 | TGCGCCAGCAGCCAAGTTGGCGGGAGGGCCGCAGATACGCAGTATTTT | CASSQVGGRAADTQYF
many | - | TRBJ2-7 | TRBV24-1 | TGTGCCACCAGTGACCCGCGGAGCACTGGCTACGAGCAGTACTTC | CATSDPRSTGYEQYF
many | TRBD2 | TRBJ2-7 | TRBV6-5 | TGTGCCAGCAGACGGGTTAGACTAGCGGGAGGGCACGACGAGCAGTACTTC | CASRRVRLAGGHDEQYF
few | - | TRBJ2-1 | TRBV4-1 | TGCGCCAGCAGCCCCCTCGCGGGTATCGCCTACAATGAGCAGTTCTTC | CASSPLAGIAYNEQFF